The next 3 T cell receptor beta chains were all read from a single sample in a study of chemoradiotherapy in HPV16-positive cancers. TCRdb's table, derived via immunoSEQ multiplex PCR, lists solely in-frame clones and lacks some. The top ten hold around 3.7% of the sample, which has under 4,000 clones, roughly nine tenths seen once. The input for sequencing was tumor tissue, taken from a patient who underwent chemoradiotherapy. The receptors come from a human donor with HPV-associated anogenital cancer.

The DNA of the CDR3 is TGTGCCAGCAGCTCCTGGACTAGCGGGGGGTCCACTAGCACAGATACGCAGTATTTT. It is translated as CASSSWTSGGSTSTDTQYF. This chain links TRBV7-9 with TRBJ2-3; 14 nucleotides line up with TRBD2. The germline V gene has CDR1 SEHNR and CDR2 FQNEAQ (reference sequence). The CDR3 consists of 19 residues. V lost 4 bases to trimming and J lost 0 bases; unmatched junction nucleotides: 9.

This chain connects TRBV11-3 to TRBJ2-1, with no clear D. This CDR3 spans 15 amino acids. V was pared by 1 base and J by 7 bases, with 14 bases between. From germline, CDR1 is SGHNT and CDR2 YENEEA. The CDR3 nucleotides read TGTGCCAGCAGCTTAGGTGGTAGTTTGGGGAATGAGCAGTTCTTC. Translation: CASSLGGSLGNEQFF.

The V gene is TRBV4-1, the J gene TRBJ2-7; D is possibly TRBD1 (5 bases). This CDR3 has 16 residues. CDR1 and CDR2 from the germline V gene are MGHRA and YSYEKL. V dropped 0 bases and J dropped 3 bases, with 15 bases sitting between them. CDR3 sequence reads: CASSQDPQGFVYEQYF. As DNA, the CDR3 is TGCGCCAGCAGCCAAGATCCTCAGGGCTTCGTCTACGAGCAGTACTTC.